These 13 T cell receptor beta chains were sequenced from one sample in a study of HIV-infected patients and healthy controls. Reverse transcription used about 510 ng RNA and constant-region primers for alpha and beta. Alpha and beta chain libraries were made separately by chain-specific third strand synthesis with multiplexing indices. TCRdb re-called the 5' RACE reads through MiXCR, storing one row per CDR3 protein. The table shows about 5,700 distinct CDR3 sequences, with roughly 8.7% occurring only once. Roughly three months, about 14 weeks, into antiretroviral therapy, follow-up blood was collected. Whole blood was used without fractionation, so all unsorted peripheral T cells were included. The sample in question was blood, obtained during antiretroviral therapy. The receptor set was obtained from an adult with HIV infection.

In its sample, this clonotype was seen a few times. V is TRBV4-1 and J is TRBJ2-3; 12 bases are a match to TRBD2. With V trimmed by 3 bases and J by 2 bases, 6 bases remained unmatched. Germline V gives CDR1 MGHRA, CDR2 YSYEKL. CDR3 length equals 17 residues. The chain's CDR3 is CASSHNRLAGDTDTQYF. The CDR3 DNA follows: TGCGCCAGCAGCCACAACCGACTAGCGGGAGACACAGATACGCAGTATTTT.

This clonotype was observed many times. V usage is TRBV9 and J usage is TRBJ1-1, with 7 bases matching TRBD1. Germline values: CDR1 SGDLS, CDR2 YYNGEE. The V segment lost 0 bases and the J segment 5 bases; nucleotides outside the gene matches: 7. This CDR3 is built from 15 residues. As DNA, the CDR3 is TGTGCCAGCAGCGTAGGAGGGGGCGCGGGGACTGAAGCTTTCTTT. Translation gives CASSVGGGAGTEAFF.

This clonotype was seen many times. The genes are TRBV29-1 and TRBJ1-1; D is uncertain. The V end lost 2 bases, the J end lost 7 bases, and 8 bases lay between the germline ends. The germline V gene encodes CDR1 SQVTM and CDR2 ANQGSEA. The CDR3 is 11 amino acids. DNA for the CDR3: TGCAGCGTTGAATTGGGTCTTGAAGCTTTCTTT. Its translation is CSVELGLEAFF.

This clonotype has at least ten counts. The gene calls are TRBV6-1 and TRBJ1-5, with TRBD1 matching 7 bases. V lost 5 bases, J lost 6 bases, and 7 bases stayed unmatched. The CDR3 is made up of 14 amino acids. CDR1 and CDR2 from the germline V gene are MNHNS and SASEGT. The CDR3 region is CASSSNRGSQPQHF. The CDR3 bases are TGTGCCAGCAGTTCCAACAGGGGAAGTCAGCCCCAGCATTTT.

The table lists this clonotype with many counts. The chain couples TRBV7-8 to TRBJ1-5; D is uncertain. This CDR3 is built from 13 residues. The germline V and J ends were trimmed by 1 base and 3 bases, with 4 bases remaining between them. Germline values: CDR1 SGHVS, CDR2 FQNEAQ. Written as DNA, the CDR3 is TGTGCCAGCAGCTTAGGGAACAATCAGCCCCAGCATTTT. This codes for CASSLGNNQPQHF.

This clonotype was seen a few times. The genes are TRBV6-2 or TRBV6-3 and TRBJ2-7; D call uncertain. This CDR3 spans 9 amino acids. CDR1 and CDR2 from the germline V gene are MNHEY and SVGEGT. V lost 5 bases and J 6 bases, leaving 2 bases between the germline ends. The CDR3 region is CASSIEQYF. The CDR3 nucleotides read TGTGCCAGCAGTATCGAGCAGTACTTC.

This clonotype occurred many times. This sequence joins TRBV11-2 and TRBJ1-1; 8 bases match TRBD1. The length of the CDR3 is 14 residues. V was clipped by 4 bases and J by 0 bases; unmatched bases: 1. The germline gives CDR1 SGHAT, CDR2 FQNNGV. CDR3 in amino acids: CASSWDRLNTEAFF. CDR3 in DNA: TGTGCCAGCAGCTGGGACAGGCTGAACACTGAAGCTTTCTTT.

This clonotype is termed medium-sized. The rearrangement uses TRBV28 and TRBJ1-1; no firm D call. The germline V gene has CDR1 MDHEN and CDR2 SYDVKM. This CDR3 is 13 amino acids long. The V end was cut by 5 bases, the J end by 6 bases, with 13 bases between. The CDR3 region has the DNA TGTGCCAGCAGTATTCAAGTAACCGCTGAAGCTTTCTTT. Protein product: CASSIQVTAEAFF.

This clonotype was found a few times. Being one base from a much bigger clone, this may be a read error. The J gene is TRBJ2-3, the V gene TRBV24-1, with D tentatively TRBD1 (6 bases). With the DNA end fitting TRBJ1-5 better, the J assignment may be wrong. CDR1 KGHDR and CDR2 SFDVKD come from the germline V gene. This CDR3 is built from 14 residues. CDR3 loop: CATRATGNSDTQHF. DNA for the CDR3: TGTGCCACCAGAGCCACAGGGAACTCCGATACGCAGCATTTT.

This clonotype was counted at least ten times. The J gene is TRBJ2-2, the V gene TRBV9; D is perhaps TRBD2 (5 bases). V shed 1 base and J shed 7 bases, with 11 bases lying between them. The CDR3 loop spans 14 amino acids. Germline V lookup: CDR1 SGDLS, CDR2 YYNGEE. The CDR3 is CASSVSRAGGELFF. The CDR3 coding sequence is TGTGCCAGCAGCGTATCCCGGGCGGGCGGGGAGCTGTTTTTT. The whole variable domain, remainder taken from reference TRBV9 and TRBJ2-2, is DSGVTQTPKHLITATGQRVTLRCSPRSGDLSVYWYQQSLDQGLQFLIQYYNGEERAKGNILERFSAQQFPDLHSELNLSSLELGDSALYFCASSVSRAGGELFFGEGSRLTVL.

This clonotype was seen repeatedly, ten times or more. The V and J genes are TRBV29-1 and TRBJ1-2, with D perhaps matching TRBD1 (6 bases). The V end lost 0 bases, the J end lost 3 bases, and 11 bases lay between the germline ends. The CDR3 is made up of 14 amino acids. Germline loops: CDR1 SQVTM, CDR2 ANQGSEA. The CDR3, as DNA: TGCAGCGTTGAAGATCGTAGGACAGACTATGGCTACACCTTC. Its protein is CSVEDRRTDYGYTF.

This clonotype was recorded at least ten times. CDR3 residues: CAISESVENEKLFF. The CDR3 nucleotides are TGTGCCATCAGTGAGTCCGTAGAAAATGAAAAACTGTTTTTT. The chain has TRBV10-3 and TRBJ1-4; D is unresolved. The V and J ends lost 0 bases and 5 bases respectively, with 7 bases between them. CDR1 and CDR2 (germline): ENHRY, SYGVKD. The CDR3 totals 14 residues.

In its sample, this clonotype ranks as medium-sized. The V call is TRBV28, the J call TRBJ1-1; maybe TRBD1 (6 bases). Trimming took 2 bases from V and 0 from J, leaving 10 bases between them. The CDR3 loop spans 15 amino acids. Looked up from germline, CDR1 is MDHEN and CDR2 is SYDVKM. The DNA of the CDR3 is TGTGCCAGCAGTTTAAGGGGGGAAGTGAACACTGAAGCTTTCTTT. Translation gives CASSLRGEVNTEAFF.